The next 16 T cell receptor beta chains were all read from a single sample in a study of blood T cell repertoires in COVID-19 (TCRdb year 2020). The library was prepared using the immunoSEQ multiplex PCR assay. TCRdb stores this immuneACCESS table with in-frame sequences only. Part of the clones is absent; in the studies checked, under half of the shortfall reflects unresolved V genes, and no reason is known for the rest. This sample lists about 120,000 clones; 78% were detected once. The ten biggest clones cover roughly 2% of the sample. The sample taken for sequencing was peripheral blood. These receptors were obtained from a man between 65 and 85 years old with acute or convalescent COVID-19.

A remark on this clone: This sample includes further DNA sequences coding for the same CDR3. V gene TRBV7-2 combines with J gene TRBJ2-7; the match to TRBD1 covers 8 bases. V gave up 5 bases and J gave up 7 bases; unmatched junction bases: 13. This CDR3 contains 15 residues. Germline assignment: CDR1 SGHTA and CDR2 FQGNSA. CDR3 in amino acids: CASSQATGAVGEQYF. The CDR3 DNA reads as TGTGCCAGCAGCCAAGCGACAGGGGCGGTGGGTGAGCAGTACTTC.

This clone was observed a handful of times. The chain uses TRBV3-1 (or the pseudogene TRBV3-2) and TRBJ2-1, with 12 bases that match TRBD2. The CDR3 totals 13 residues. CDR1 is LGHDT, CDR2 YNNKEL, per germline (reference sequence). V gave up 4 bases and J gave up 10 bases; unmatched junction bases: 2. CDR3: CASSRGLAGEQFF. For the CDR3, the DNA is TGTGCCAGCAGCCGAGGACTAGCGGGGGAGCAGTTCTTC.

The chain carries TRBV2 and TRBJ2-3, with 10 bases fitting TRBD2. With V trimmed by 4 bases and J by 3 bases, 7 bases remained unmatched. The germline CDR1 and CDR2 sequences are SNHLY and FYNNEI. The length of the CDR3 is 16 residues. The CDR3 bases are TGTGCCAGCAGTGTGAAGCGGGGGGGCCTAACAGATACGCAGTATTTT. This encodes CASSVKRGGLTDTQYF.

The V and J genes are TRBV10-3 and TRBJ1-5; 7 bases are shared with TRBD1. There are 15 residues in the CDR3. Germline CDR1 ENHRY, CDR2 SYGVKD. Trimming removed 3 bases from V and 6 bases from J; junction bases left unmatched: 8. The CDR3 DNA reads TGTGCCATCAGTGACTCCCAGGGGGGCTTTCAGCCCCAGCATTTT. The encoded protein is CAISDSQGGFQPQHF.

A single count supports this clone. The chain joins TRBV7-3 to TRBJ1-6; 7 nucleotides agree with TRBD1. CDR3 length: 15 amino acids. V shed 5 bases and J 7 bases; nucleotides not matched to a gene: 8. Germline CDR1 reads SGHTA; CDR2 reads FQGTGA. CDR3 amino acids: CASSQTGTANSPLHF. CDR3 in DNA: TGTGCCAGCAGCCAAACGGGGACAGCAAATTCACCCCTCCACTTT.

This chain joins TRBV7-2 and TRBJ2-5; no definite D call. Germline values: CDR1 SGHTA, CDR2 FQGNSA. Trimming shortened V by 5 bases and J by 1 base, and 11 bases separated the two germline ends. The CDR3 covers 14 residues. DNA of the CDR3: TGTGCCAGCAGCCCAAGTAGAGCCCAAGAGACCCAGTACTTC. It translates to CASSPSRAQETQYF.

The V and J genes are TRBV27 and TRBJ2-1; D may be TRBD1 (6 bases). V was clipped by 4 bases and J by 0 bases, with 10 bases between them. CDR1 is MNHEY, CDR2 SMNVEV, per germline (reference sequence). The CDR3 is made up of 15 amino acids. The CDR3 region is CASSSGQSSYNEQFF. The CDR3 DNA reads as TGTGCCAGCAGTTCAGGACAGTCCTCCTACAATGAGCAGTTCTTC.

The table lists this clone with a few counts. V usage is TRBV18 and J usage is TRBJ2-1; 10 bases are a match to TRBD2. Trimming took 0 bases from V and 8 from J; bases not matched to a gene: 7. The CDR3 covers 16 residues. Germline CDR1 and CDR2: KGHSH and LQKENI. This chain's CDR3 is CASSPPSGGAWDEQFF. CDR3 sequence (DNA): TGTGCCAGCTCACCACCCAGCGGGGGGGCCTGGGATGAGCAGTTCTTC.

This clone has just a few counts. This chain uses TRBV2 with TRBJ2-3, with D possibly being TRBD2 (7 bases). Germline assignment: CDR1 SNHLY and CDR2 FYNNEI. The CDR3 extends over 15 amino acids. V gave up 11 bases and J gave up 6 bases, with 24 bases separating them. The CDR3 reads CAPPAARGRLDTQYF. DNA for the CDR3: TGTGCCCCCCCGGCGGCGCGGGGGCGATTGGATACGCAGTATTTT. Using reference TRBV2 and TRBJ2-3 for the parts outside the CDR3, the full variable domain is EPEVTQTPSHQVTQMGQEVILRCVPISNHLYFYWYRQILGQKVEFLVSFYNNEISEKSEIFDDQFSVERPDGSNFTLKIRSTKLEDSAMYFCAPPAARGRLDTQYFGPGTRLTVL.

The chain uses TRBV28 and TRBJ1-1; 8 bases are shared with TRBD1. Trimming took 8 bases from V and 5 from J; bases not matched to a gene: 13. Germline V CDR1 and CDR2: MDHEN, SYDVKM. This CDR3 contains 15 residues. CDR3 coding DNA: TGTGCCAGCCCGAGTCCCGGGACAGGAGCTACTGAAGCTTTCTTT. Translated, it gives CASPSPGTGATEAFF.

Written as DNA, the CDR3 is TGTGCCAGCAGGAGGGGACTAGCCGGGACCGGGGAGCTGTTTTTT. Amino acid sequence: CASRRGLAGTGELFF. The chain links TRBV7-2 to TRBJ2-2; 9 positions agree with TRBD2. Trimming removed 6 bases from V and 5 bases from J; junction bases left unmatched: 7. The V gene's germline CDR1 is SGHTA and CDR2 FQGNSA. The CDR3 covers 15 residues.

In this sample, this clone turned up once. This chain uses TRBV25-1 with TRBJ1-5; 8 bases align to TRBD1. V lost 5 bases and J lost 5; bases outside the gene matches: 5. Germline V gene lookup returns CDR1 MGHDK and CDR2 SYGVNS. The CDR3 extends over 14 amino acids. CDR3 sequence reads: CASSSTGGYQPQHF. The CDR3, as DNA: TGTGCCAGCAGTAGTACAGGGGGGTATCAGCCCCAGCATTTT.

The CDR3 here is CASKLTRSYNEQFF. In DNA form, the CDR3 reads TGTGCCAGCAAGTTGACACGGTCCTACAATGAGCAGTTCTTC. The chain recombines TRBV6-5 with TRBJ2-1; D gene ambiguous. The CDR3 length is 14 residues. Between the trimmed V and J ends, which lost 7 bases and 1 base, there was a span of 11 bases. In germline, CDR1 is MNHEY, CDR2 SVGAGI.

The chain has TRBV5-1 and TRBJ2-2; D gene uncertain. The germline V gene encodes CDR1 SGHRS and CDR2 YFSETQ. The CDR3 has 15 amino acids. Trimming cost V 4 bases and J 4 bases, with 14 bases left between them. CDR3 in amino acids: CASSELGVSTGELFF. The CDR3 bases are TGCGCCAGCAGCGAGTTAGGAGTCTCCACCGGGGAGCTGTTTTTT.

This clone was picked up a small number of times. V usage is TRBV5-1 and J usage is TRBJ1-2, with TRBD1 matching over 7 bases. Unmatched junction bases numbered 13, after V lost 4 bases and J lost 4 bases. Germline CDR1 SGHRS, CDR2 YFSETQ. This CDR3 has 16 residues. Written as DNA, the CDR3 is TGCGCCAGCAGCCTCGAACAGGGGCCGACGCTCTATGGCTACACCTTC. Its translation is CASSLEQGPTLYGYTF.

The genes are TRBV3-1 (or the pseudogene TRBV3-2) and TRBJ1-2, with D possibly being TRBD1 (5 bases). The CDR3 has 14 amino acids. Trimming took 4 bases from V and 4 from J, leaving 13 bases between them. Germline values: CDR1 LGHDT, CDR2 YNNKEL (reference sequence). This chain's CDR3 is CASSRRTGGYGYTF. The CDR3, as DNA: TGTGCCAGCAGCCGAAGGACGGGGGGCTATGGCTACACCTTC.